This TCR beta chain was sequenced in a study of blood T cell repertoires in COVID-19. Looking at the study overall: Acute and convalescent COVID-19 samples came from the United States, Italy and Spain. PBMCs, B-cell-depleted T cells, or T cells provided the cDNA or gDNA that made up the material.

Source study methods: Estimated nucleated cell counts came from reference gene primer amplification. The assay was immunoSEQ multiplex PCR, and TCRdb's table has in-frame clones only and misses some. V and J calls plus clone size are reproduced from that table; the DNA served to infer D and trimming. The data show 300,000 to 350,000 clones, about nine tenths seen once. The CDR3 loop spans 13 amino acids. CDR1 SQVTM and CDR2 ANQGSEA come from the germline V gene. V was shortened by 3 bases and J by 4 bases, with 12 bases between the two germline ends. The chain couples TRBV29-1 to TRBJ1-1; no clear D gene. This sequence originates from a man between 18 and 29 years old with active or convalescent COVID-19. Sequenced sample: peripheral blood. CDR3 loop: CSVDRGSGTEAFF. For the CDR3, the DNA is TGCAGCGTTGATCGGGGTAGTGGCACTGAAGCTTTCTTT.